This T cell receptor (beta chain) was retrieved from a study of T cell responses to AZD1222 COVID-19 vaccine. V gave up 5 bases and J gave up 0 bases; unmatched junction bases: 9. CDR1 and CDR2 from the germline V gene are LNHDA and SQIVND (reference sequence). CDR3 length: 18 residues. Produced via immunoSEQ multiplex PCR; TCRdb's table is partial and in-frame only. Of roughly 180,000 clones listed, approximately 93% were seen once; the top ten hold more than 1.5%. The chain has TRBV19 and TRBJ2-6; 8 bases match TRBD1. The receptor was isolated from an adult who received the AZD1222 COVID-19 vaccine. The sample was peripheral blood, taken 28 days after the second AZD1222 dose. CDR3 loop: CASSPTGTGLSGANVLTF. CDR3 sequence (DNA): TGTGCCAGTAGTCCTACCGGGACAGGACTCTCTGGGGCCAACGTCCTGACTTTC.